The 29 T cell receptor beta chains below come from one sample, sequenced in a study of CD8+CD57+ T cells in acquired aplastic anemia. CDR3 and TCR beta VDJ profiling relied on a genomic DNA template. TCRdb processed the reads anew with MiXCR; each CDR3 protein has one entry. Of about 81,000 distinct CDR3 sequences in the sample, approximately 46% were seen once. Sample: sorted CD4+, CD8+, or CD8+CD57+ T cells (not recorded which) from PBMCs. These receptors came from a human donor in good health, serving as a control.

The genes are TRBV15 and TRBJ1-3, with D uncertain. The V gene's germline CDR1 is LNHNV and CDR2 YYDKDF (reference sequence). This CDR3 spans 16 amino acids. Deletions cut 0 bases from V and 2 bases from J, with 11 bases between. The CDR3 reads CATSRERATPGNTIYF. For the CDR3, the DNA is TGTGCCACCAGCAGAGAGCGGGCGACTCCTGGAAACACCATATATTTT.

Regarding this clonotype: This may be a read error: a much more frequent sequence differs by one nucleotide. The CDR3 region is CACSFGDLTGGAGAFF. The CDR3 bases are TGTGCCTGCAGCTTCGGTGACCTTACAGGGGGCGCGGGTGCTTTCTTT. The V call is TRBV11-1, the J call TRBJ1-1, with 9 bases fitting TRBD1. The germline CDR1 and CDR2 sequences are SGHAT and FQDESV (reference sequence). The CDR3 spans 16 residues.

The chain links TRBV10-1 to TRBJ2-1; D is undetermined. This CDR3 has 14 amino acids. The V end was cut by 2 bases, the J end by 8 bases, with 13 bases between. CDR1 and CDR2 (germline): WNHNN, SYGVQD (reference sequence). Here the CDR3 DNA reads TGCGCCAGCAGTGAGACCCGAATTCACGATGAGCAGTTCTTC. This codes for CASSETRIHDEQFF.

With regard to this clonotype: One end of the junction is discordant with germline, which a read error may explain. Here the CDR3 reads CASGGNTRYF. The CDR3 bases are TGTGCTTCAGGGGGGAATACGCGGTATTTT. The genes are TRBV25-1 and TRBJ2-3, with D tentatively TRBD1 (7 bases). Germline V gene lookup returns CDR1 MGHDK and CDR2 SYGVNS. The CDR3 runs to 10 residues.

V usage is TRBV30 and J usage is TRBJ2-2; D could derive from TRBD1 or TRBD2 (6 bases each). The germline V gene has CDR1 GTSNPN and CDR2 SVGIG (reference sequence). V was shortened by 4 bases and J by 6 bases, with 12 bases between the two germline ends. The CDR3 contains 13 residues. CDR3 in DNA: TGTGCCTGGAACCTGGGGGGCCCCGGGGAGCTGTTTTTT. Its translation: CAWNLGGPGELFF.

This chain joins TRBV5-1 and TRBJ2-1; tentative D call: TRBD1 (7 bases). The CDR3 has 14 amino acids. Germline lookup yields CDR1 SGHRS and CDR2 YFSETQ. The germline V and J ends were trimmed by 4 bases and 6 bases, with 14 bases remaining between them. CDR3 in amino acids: CASSAGQIANEQFF. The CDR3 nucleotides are TGCGCCAGCAGCGCGGGACAGATAGCCAATGAGCAGTTCTTC.

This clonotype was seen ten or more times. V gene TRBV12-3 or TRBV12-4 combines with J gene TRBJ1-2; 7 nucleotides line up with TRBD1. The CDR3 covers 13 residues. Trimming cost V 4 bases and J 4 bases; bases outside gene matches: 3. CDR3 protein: CASSWGQIYGYTF. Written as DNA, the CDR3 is TGTGCCAGCAGTTGGGGACAGATCTATGGCTACACCTTC.

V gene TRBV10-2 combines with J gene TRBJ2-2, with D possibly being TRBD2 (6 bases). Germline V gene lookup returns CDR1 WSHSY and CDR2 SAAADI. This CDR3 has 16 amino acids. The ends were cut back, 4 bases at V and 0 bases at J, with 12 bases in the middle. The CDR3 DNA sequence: TGCGCCAGCAGTGGGTCGGAGGGGACGAACACCGGGGAGCTGTTTTTT. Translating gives CASSGSEGTNTGELFF.

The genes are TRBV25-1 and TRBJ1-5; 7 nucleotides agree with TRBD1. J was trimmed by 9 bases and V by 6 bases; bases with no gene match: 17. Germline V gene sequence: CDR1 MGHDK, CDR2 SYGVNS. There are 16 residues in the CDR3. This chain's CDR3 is CASSFVSDRARRPQHF. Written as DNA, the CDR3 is TGTGCCAGCAGCTTCGTAAGTGACAGGGCCAGGCGGCCCCAGCATTTT.

The CDR3 is CATSSGRTGVGNEQYF. CDR3 in DNA: TGTGCCACCAGCAGCGGAAGAACAGGGGTGGGAAACGAGCAGTACTTC. The chain joins TRBV15 to TRBJ2-7; 7 bases are shared with TRBD1. The CDR3 length is 16 residues. CDR1 and CDR2 (germline): LNHNV, YYDKDF (reference sequence). With V trimmed by 3 bases and J by 5 bases, 13 bases remained unmatched.

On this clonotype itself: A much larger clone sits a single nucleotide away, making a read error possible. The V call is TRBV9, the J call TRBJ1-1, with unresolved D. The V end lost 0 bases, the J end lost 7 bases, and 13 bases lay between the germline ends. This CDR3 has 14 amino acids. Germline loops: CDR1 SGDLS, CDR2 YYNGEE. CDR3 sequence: CASSVAPGWDEAFF. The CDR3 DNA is TGTGCCAGCAGCGTAGCTCCGGGATGGGATGAAGCTTTCTTT.

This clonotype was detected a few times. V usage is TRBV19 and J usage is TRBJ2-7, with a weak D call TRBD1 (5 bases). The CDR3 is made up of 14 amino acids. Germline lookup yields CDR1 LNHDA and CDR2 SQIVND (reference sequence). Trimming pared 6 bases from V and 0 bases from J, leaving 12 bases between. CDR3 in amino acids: CASSIGQGSYEQYF. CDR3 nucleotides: TGTGCCAGTAGCATTGGGCAGGGCTCCTACGAGCAGTACTTC.

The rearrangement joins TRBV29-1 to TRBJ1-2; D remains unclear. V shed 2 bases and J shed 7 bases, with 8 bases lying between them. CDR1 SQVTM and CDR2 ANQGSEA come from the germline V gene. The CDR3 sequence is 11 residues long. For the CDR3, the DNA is TGCAGCGTTGAATGGTCGTCTGGCTACACCTTC. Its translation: CSVEWSSGYTF. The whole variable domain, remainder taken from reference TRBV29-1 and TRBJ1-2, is SAVISQKPSRDICQRGTSLTIQCQVDSQVTMMFWYRQQPGQSLTLIATANQGSEATYESGFVIDKFPISRPNLTFSTLTVSNMSPEDSSIYLCSVEWSSGYTFGSGTRLTVV.

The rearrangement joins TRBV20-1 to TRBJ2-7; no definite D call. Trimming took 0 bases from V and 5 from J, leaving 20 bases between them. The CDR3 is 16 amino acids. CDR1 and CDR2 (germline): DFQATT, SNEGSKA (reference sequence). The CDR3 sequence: CSARDTGGRLANEQYF. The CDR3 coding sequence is TGCAGTGCTAGAGATACTGGTGGACGGCTGGCCAACGAGCAGTACTTC.

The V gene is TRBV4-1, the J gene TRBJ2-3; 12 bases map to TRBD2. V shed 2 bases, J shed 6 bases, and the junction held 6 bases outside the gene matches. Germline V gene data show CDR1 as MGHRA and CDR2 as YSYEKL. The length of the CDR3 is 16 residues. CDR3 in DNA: TGCGCCAGCAGCCAACAGACTAGCGGGGGAACGGATACGCAGTATTTT. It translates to CASSQQTSGGTDTQYF.

The chain's CDR3 is CASSSTLADYTGELFF. Here the CDR3 DNA reads TGTGCCAGCAGCTCAACGCTAGCGGATTACACCGGGGAGCTGTTTTTT. The rearrangement joins TRBV7-2 to TRBJ2-2; 7 bases match TRBD2. The germline V gene encodes CDR1 SGHTA and CDR2 FQGNSA. The ends lost 4 bases at V and 3 bases at J; junction bases unmatched: 8. The CDR3 extends over 16 amino acids.

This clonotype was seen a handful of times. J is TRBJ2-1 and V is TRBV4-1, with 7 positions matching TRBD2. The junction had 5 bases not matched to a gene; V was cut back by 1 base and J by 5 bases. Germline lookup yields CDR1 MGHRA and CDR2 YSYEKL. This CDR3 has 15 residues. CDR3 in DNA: TGCGCCAGCAGCCAAGTGTTAGCGGGCAACAATGAGCAGTTCTTC. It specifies CASSQVLAGNNEQFF.

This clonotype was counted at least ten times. CDR3 residues: CASSFLGGLAGELFF. CDR3 bases: TGTGCCAGCAGTTTTCTAGGGGGATTGGCCGGGGAGCTGTTTTTT. This rearrangement joins TRBV27 to TRBJ2-2; D is possibly TRBD1 (6 bases). Trimming stripped 3 bases from V and 6 bases from J, with 14 bases between. Germline assignment: CDR1 MNHEY and CDR2 SMNVEV (reference sequence). This CDR3 has 15 amino acids.

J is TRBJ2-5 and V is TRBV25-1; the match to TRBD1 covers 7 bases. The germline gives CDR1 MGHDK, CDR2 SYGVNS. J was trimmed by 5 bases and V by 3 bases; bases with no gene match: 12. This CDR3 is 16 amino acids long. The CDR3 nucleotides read TGTGCCAGCAGTGAGTGGACAGGTTACACCGGGGAGACCCAGTACTTC. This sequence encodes CASSEWTGYTGETQYF.

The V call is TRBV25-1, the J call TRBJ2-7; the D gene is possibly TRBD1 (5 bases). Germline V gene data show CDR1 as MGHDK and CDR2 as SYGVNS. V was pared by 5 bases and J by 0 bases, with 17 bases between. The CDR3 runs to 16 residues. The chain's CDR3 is CASSPASPRDSYEQYF. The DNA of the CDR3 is TGTGCCAGCAGTCCCGCTTCTCCCAGGGACTCCTACGAGCAGTACTTC.

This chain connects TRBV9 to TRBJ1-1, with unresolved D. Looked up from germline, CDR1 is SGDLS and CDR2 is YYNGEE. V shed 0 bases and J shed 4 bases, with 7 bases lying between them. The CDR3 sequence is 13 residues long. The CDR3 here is CASSVGVSTEAFF. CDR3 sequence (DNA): TGTGCCAGCAGCGTAGGGGTAAGCACTGAAGCTTTCTTT.

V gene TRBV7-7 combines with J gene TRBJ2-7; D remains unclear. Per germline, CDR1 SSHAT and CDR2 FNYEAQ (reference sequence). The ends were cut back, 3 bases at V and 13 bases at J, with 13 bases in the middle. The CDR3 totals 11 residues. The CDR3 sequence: CASSLSVTGYV. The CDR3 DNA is TGTGCCAGCAGCTTGAGCGTTACTGGATACGTC.

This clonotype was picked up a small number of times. In DNA form, the CDR3 reads TGTGCCAGCAGTGAAGCAAAGGGGTCTAACTATGGCTACACCTTC. This gives the protein CASSEAKGSNYGYTF. The V gene is TRBV6-1, the J gene TRBJ1-2; a possible D gene is TRBD1 (5 bases). This CDR3 region has 15 residues. V was clipped by 0 bases and J by 0 bases, with 8 bases between them. Looked up from germline, CDR1 is MNHNS and CDR2 is SASEGT.

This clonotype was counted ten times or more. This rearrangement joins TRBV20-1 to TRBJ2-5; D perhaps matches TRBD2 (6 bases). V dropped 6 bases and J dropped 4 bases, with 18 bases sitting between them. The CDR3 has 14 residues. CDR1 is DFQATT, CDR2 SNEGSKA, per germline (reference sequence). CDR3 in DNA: TGCAGTGCCTGGGGACTCCTGGGGAGAGAGACCCAGTACTTC. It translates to CSAWGLLGRETQYF.

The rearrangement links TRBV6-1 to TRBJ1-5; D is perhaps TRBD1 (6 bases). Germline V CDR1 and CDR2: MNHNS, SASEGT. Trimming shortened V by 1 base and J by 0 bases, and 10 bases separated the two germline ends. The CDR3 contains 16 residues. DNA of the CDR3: TGTGCCAGCAGTGAAGGGGAGGGGGATAGCAATCAGCCCCAGCATTTT. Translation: CASSEGEGDSNQPQHF.

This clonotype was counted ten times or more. CDR3 DNA: TGTGCCAGCAGTGGGACAGCGGCGTCGCTCGCATACAATGAGCAGTTCTTC. Its protein product is CASSGTAASLAYNEQFF. This rearrangement joins TRBV9 to TRBJ2-1; TRBD1 matches at 7 bases. Germline lookup yields CDR1 SGDLS and CDR2 YYNGEE. CDR3 length: 17 residues. V was pared by 5 bases and J by 4 bases, with 15 bases of the junction left unmatched.

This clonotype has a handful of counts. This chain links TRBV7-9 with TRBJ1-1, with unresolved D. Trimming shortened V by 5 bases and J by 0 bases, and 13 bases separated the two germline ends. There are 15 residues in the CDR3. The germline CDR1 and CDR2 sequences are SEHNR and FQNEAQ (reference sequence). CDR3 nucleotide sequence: TGTGCCAGCAGCCAATCCCCTACACTGAACACTGAAGCTTTCTTT. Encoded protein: CASSQSPTLNTEAFF.

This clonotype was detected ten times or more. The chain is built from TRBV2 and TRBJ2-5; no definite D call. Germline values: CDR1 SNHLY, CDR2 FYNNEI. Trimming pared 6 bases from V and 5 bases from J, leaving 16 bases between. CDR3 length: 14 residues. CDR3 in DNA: TGTGCCAGCAGGGACGATGGGCAGGTGGAGACCCAGTACTTC. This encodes CASRDDGQVETQYF.

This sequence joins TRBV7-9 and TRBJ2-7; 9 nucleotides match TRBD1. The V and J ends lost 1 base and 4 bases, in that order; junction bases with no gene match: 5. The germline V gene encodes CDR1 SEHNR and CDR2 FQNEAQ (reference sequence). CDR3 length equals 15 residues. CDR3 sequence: CASSLGGQGRYEQYF. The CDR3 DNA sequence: TGTGCCAGCAGCTTAGGAGGACAGGGGAGATACGAGCAGTACTTC. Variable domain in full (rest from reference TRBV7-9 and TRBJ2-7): DTGVSQNPRHKITKRGQNVTFRCDPISEHNRLYWYRQTLGQGPEFLTYFQNEAQLEKSRLLSDRFSAERPKGSFSTLEIQRTEQGDSAMYLCASSLGGQGRYEQYFGPGTRLTVT.